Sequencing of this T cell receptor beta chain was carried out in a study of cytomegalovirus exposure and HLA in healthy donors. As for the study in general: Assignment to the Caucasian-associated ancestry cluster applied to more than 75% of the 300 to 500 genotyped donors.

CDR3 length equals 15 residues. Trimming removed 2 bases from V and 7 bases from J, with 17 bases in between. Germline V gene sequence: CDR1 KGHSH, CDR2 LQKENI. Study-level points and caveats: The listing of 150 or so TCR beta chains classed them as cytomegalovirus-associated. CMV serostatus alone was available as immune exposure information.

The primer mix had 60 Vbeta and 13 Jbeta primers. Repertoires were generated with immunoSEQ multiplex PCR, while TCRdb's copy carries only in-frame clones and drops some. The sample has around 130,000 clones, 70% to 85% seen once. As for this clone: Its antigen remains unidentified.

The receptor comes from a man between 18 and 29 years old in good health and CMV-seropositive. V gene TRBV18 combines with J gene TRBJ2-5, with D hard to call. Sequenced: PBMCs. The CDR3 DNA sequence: TGTGCCAGCTCACCAACCCTGAGCGAGCGAGGGACCCAGTACTTC. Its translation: CASSPTLSERGTQYF.